This T cell receptor (beta chain) was identified in a study of graft-versus-host responses after intestinal transplantation. Study overall: Every one of the recipients received anti-thymocyte globulin induction and afterwards took tacrolimus and steroids for around 3 years. Study-level points and caveats: Within the allografts of patients who had graft-donor T cell macrochimerism, graft-versus-host to host-versus-graft clonal ratios were high.

A word on this clone: Its antigen is not known.

TCRdb's copy holds only in-frame clones and misses some; the assay was immunoSEQ multiplex PCR. The sample lists some 41,000 clones; about 90% were seen once. The CDR3 totals 11 residues. V lost 9 bases and J 4 bases, leaving 9 bases between the germline ends. Germline V CDR1 and CDR2: ENHRY, SYGVKD. The starting material was PBMCs, obtained 300 to 320 days after intestinal transplant. This TCR was recovered from a human patient who received an intestinal transplant, so some T cells may come from the graft donor. The chain combines TRBV10-3 with TRBJ1-2; TRBD1 might be the D (6 bases). The CDR3 sequence: CAIPGAYGYTF. CDR3 in DNA: TGTGCCATACCAGGGGCCTATGGCTACACCTTC.